The rows below give T cell receptor beta chains drawn from one sample of a study of blood T cells in healthy people across ages. MiXCR was run by TCRdb on the 5' RACE reads, yielding one entry per CDR3 protein. The data contain more than 600,000 distinct CDR3 sequences, roughly 25% of them singletons. The same sample was also studied in work on T cells of mothers and their children.

Sequencing was performed on blood. The receptor source for this set is a boy under 18 in good health. Each CDR3 is given with its conserved first and last residue. The D gene is left open where the match is weak. Only part of the rows carry a size: once, few, many, or a class if the clone is expanded.

v_call,clone_size,j_call,d_call,cdr3_aa,cdr3_nt
TRBV12-3/TRBV12-4,NA,TRBJ1-3,NA,CASSRTAQGSGNTIYF,TGTGCCAGCAGTAGAACCGCTCAGGGATCTGGAAACACCATATATTTT
TRBV27,few,TRBJ2-7,NA,CASSLSSGSPTYEQYF,TGTGCCAGCAGTTTATCGTCCGGGAGTCCAACCTACGAGCAGTACTTC
TRBV5-1,NA,TRBJ2-5,NA,CASSFGLSYQETQYF,TGCGCCAGCAGCTTTGGGCTTTCTTACCAAGAGACCCAGTACTTC
TRBV7-2,few,TRBJ2-3,TRBD2,CASSFGLDYDTQYF,TGTGCCAGCAGCTTTGGACTAGACTATGATACGCAGTATTTT
TRBV24-1,NA,TRBJ2-1,NA,CATSGPYNEQFF,TGTGCCACCAGTGGACCGTACAATGAGCAGTTCTTC
TRBV3-1,NA,TRBJ2-2,TRBD2,CASSQAASGSGRELFF,TGTGCCAGCAGCCAAGCCGCTAGCGGGAGTGGTAGGGAGCTGTTTTTT
TRBV6-2/TRBV6-3,NA,TRBJ2-5,TRBD1,CASCRLRDSPETQYF,TGTGCCAGCTGTCGGCTCCGGGACAGCCCGGAGACCCAGTACTTC
TRBV12-3/TRBV12-4,NA,TRBJ1-2,NA,CASSLGQPSINYGYTF,TGTGCCAGCAGTCTCGGACAACCCAGCATTAACTATGGCTACACCTTC
TRBV9,NA,TRBJ1-2,TRBD1,CASSVDGQGAYGYTF,TGTGCCAGCAGCGTAGATGGGCAGGGGGCCTATGGCTACACCTTC
TRBV9,NA,TRBJ1-3,NA,CASSNRVGNSGNTIYF,TGTGCCAGCAGCAACCGGGTAGGAAACTCTGGAAACACCATATATTTT
TRBV27,NA,TRBJ2-7,NA,CASSSAGRSYEQYF,TGTGCCAGCAGTTCCGCAGGACGCTCCTACGAGCAGTACTTC
TRBV5-1,NA,TRBJ2-5,TRBD2,CASSSGLGLETQYF,TGCGCCAGCAGCTCCGGACTAGGTCTAGAGACCCAGTACTTC
TRBV28,NA,TRBJ1-1,NA,CASRRTIHPEAFF,TGTGCCAGCAGGCGAACGATCCACCCGGAGGCTTTCTTT
TRBV10-3,NA,TRBJ2-2,NA,CAISDPTRNTGELFF,TGTGCCATCAGTGACCCGACTAGGAACACCGGGGAGCTGTTTTTT
TRBV29-1,NA,TRBJ2-5,NA,CSVSTGYQETQYF,TGCAGCGTTAGTACAGGGTACCAAGAGACCCAGTACTTC
TRBV25-1,NA,TRBJ1-4,NA,CASSAISPSNEKLFF,TGTGCCAGCAGTGCAATCTCCCCGAGTAATGAAAAACTGTTTTTT
TRBV28,once,TRBJ2-3,TRBD1,CASSLRRGRADTQYF,TGTGCCAGCAGTTTAAGAAGGGGGCGCGCAGATACGCAGTATTTT
TRBV27,NA,TRBJ2-1,NA,CASSETIAGYNEQFF,TGTGCCAGCAGCGAGACTATTGCCGGATACAATGAGCAGTTCTTC